This T cell receptor (beta chain) stems from a study of Ad26.COV2.S vaccination and SARS-CoV-2 variants. Overall study results and limits: Similar non-spike TCR breadth was observed in recipients of vaccine and of placebo.

Note on this clone: The antigen is undetermined.

Treatment defined: roughly 19 received Ad26.COV2.S at low or high dose, single or two shots; about 5 received placebo; per-sample allocation not given. At day 63 after the first vaccine or placebo injection, samples were drawn. Assay: immunoSEQ multiplex PCR; the TCRdb copy retains only in-frame clones and omits some. The sample yields approximately 360,000 clones, 83% seen once. The CDR3 length is 16 residues. Germline lookup yields CDR1 MGHRA and CDR2 YSYEKL. V was clipped by 5 bases and J by 5 bases, with 22 bases between them. Sequencing used peripheral blood, obtained in a trial of Ad26.COV2.S vaccine versus placebo. V and J are TRBV4-1 and TRBJ2-7, with D perhaps being TRBD1 or TRBD2 (6 bases each). The clonotype originates from a person aged 18-65 years who received the Ad26.COV2.S COVID-19 vaccine or a placebo. The CDR3 region is CASSVGGGGTPHEQYF. In nucleotides, the CDR3 is TGCGCCAGCAGCGTCGGAGGAGGGGGAACTCCCCACGAGCAGTACTTC.